One sample yielded the 26 T cell receptor beta chains listed below, sequenced in a study of OX40 agonist ivuxolimab in advanced cancers. Library preparation employed the immunoSEQ multiplex PCR assay. Not all clones reach the TCRdb copy of this immuneACCESS table, which keeps in-frame sequences only. Checked studies attribute under half of the gap to unresolved V genes and leave the rest unexplained. A total of about 120,000 clones appear in this sample, 80% to 90% of them only once. The ten largest make up around 0.53% of the sample. The sequencing here drew on CD4+ or CD8+ T cells sorted from blood, taken in a trial of the OX40 agonist ivuxolimab. Receptor source: an adult with an advanced solid tumor such as melanoma, head and neck, liver or kidney cancer.

V and J are TRBV12-5 and TRBJ2-2; D possibly uses TRBD1 or TRBD2 (6 bases each). The CDR3 has 14 residues. The V gene lost 9 bases and the J gene lost 5 bases, with 16 bases spanning the gap. In germline, CDR1 is LGHNT, CDR2 FRNRAP. CDR3 DNA sequence: TGTGCTAGCCGTGAGGGGGGACTTACCGGGGAGCTGTTTTTT. Residues: CASREGGLTGELFF.

The rearrangement links TRBV6-6 to TRBJ1-2, with unresolved D. Germline loops: CDR1 MNHNY, CDR2 SVGAGI (reference sequence). Trimming shortened V by 0 bases and J by 5 bases, and 10 bases separated the two germline ends. The CDR3 extends over 14 amino acids. The CDR3 is CASSYSPTLYGYTF. The CDR3 DNA follows: TGTGCCAGCAGTTACTCCCCGACTCTATATGGCTACACCTTC.

The gene calls are TRBV7-9 and TRBJ1-3; D is perhaps TRBD1 (6 bases). V lost 5 bases and J lost 5, with 13 bases in between. Germline V gene sequence: CDR1 SEHNR, CDR2 FQNEAQ (reference sequence). The CDR3 totals 14 residues. Here the CDR3 reads CASSIRDNRNTIYF. In DNA, the CDR3 is TGTGCCAGCAGCATCCGGGACAACCGAAACACCATATATTTT.

The genes are TRBV7-2 and TRBJ2-5; 8 positions agree with TRBD1. The CDR3 is made up of 16 amino acids. Germline trimming cut 4 bases from V and 2 bases from J; bases unmatched to any gene: 9. The germline V gene encodes CDR1 SGHTA and CDR2 FQGNSA. The chain's CDR3 is CASSSYAQGAQETQYF. The CDR3 DNA is TGTGCCAGCAGCTCGTATGCGCAGGGGGCTCAAGAGACCCAGTACTTC.

This clone was observed a single time. The V and J genes are TRBV30 and TRBJ2-6; D is unclear. Germline V gives CDR1 GTSNPN, CDR2 SVGIG (reference sequence). This CDR3 is built from 16 residues. Trimming took 4 bases from V and 5 from J, leaving 18 bases between them. The CDR3, as DNA: TGTGCCTGGATTAGGTCAAGCCGGGTAAGGGCCAACGTCCTGACTTTC. Translation gives CAWIRSSRVRANVLTF.

This chain uses TRBV5-1 with TRBJ2-5; 8 nucleotides agree with TRBD2. V dropped 0 bases and J dropped 6; count of bases not matched to a gene: 4. This CDR3 spans 14 amino acids. CDR1 is SGHRS, CDR2 YFSETQ, per germline. CDR3 sequence (DNA): TGCGCCAGCAGCTTGGGAGCGGGGGACCAGACCCAGTACTTC. This encodes CASSLGAGDQTQYF.

About this clone: The sample contains more than one DNA sequence encoding this CDR3. The V and J genes are TRBV5-4 and TRBJ2-2, with no clear D. V lost 0 bases, J lost 5 bases, and 5 bases lay in between. The CDR3 extends over 13 amino acids. Per germline, CDR1 SGHNT and CDR2 YYREEE (reference sequence). DNA for the CDR3: TGTGCCAGCAGCTTGGATGGTACCGGGGAGCTGTTTTTT. The encoded protein is CASSLDGTGELFF.

The chain carries TRBV2 and TRBJ2-2; 10 positions agree with TRBD2. The V segment lost 7 bases and the J segment 5 bases; nucleotides outside the gene matches: 4. This CDR3 is built from 14 residues. CDR1 and CDR2 from the germline V gene are SNHLY and FYNNEI. Written as DNA, the CDR3 is TGTGCCAGCAAACCGGGACTAGCGACCGGGGAGCTGTTTTTT. Translated: CASKPGLATGELFF.

The DNA for the CDR3 is TGTGCCTGGAGTGTAGAGGGCAGGGGATTTGTGAATGAGCAGTTCTTC. This codes for CAWSVEGRGFVNEQFF. V usage is TRBV30 and J usage is TRBJ2-1; a possible D gene is TRBD1 (6 bases). Germline V gives CDR1 GTSNPN, CDR2 SVGIG (reference sequence). Trimming removed 0 bases from V and 7 bases from J, with 19 bases in between. The CDR3 runs 16 residues.

V is TRBV30 and J is TRBJ1-4; TRBD1 might be the D (5 bases). V was pared by 3 bases and J by 6 bases, with 11 bases between. Germline V gene sequence: CDR1 GTSNPN, CDR2 SVGIG (reference sequence). CDR3 length: 13 amino acids. The CDR3 loop is CAWSEGIDEKLFF. The CDR3 DNA reads as TGTGCCTGGAGCGAGGGGATCGATGAAAAACTGTTTTTT.

The V and J genes are TRBV7-3 and TRBJ2-1, with 13 bases that match TRBD2. Germline CDR1 reads SGHTA; CDR2 reads FQGTGA. With V trimmed by 4 bases and J by 6 bases, 9 bases remained unmatched. The CDR3 runs 17 residues. The CDR3, as DNA: TGTGCCAGCAGCTCAGTGGGAGGGACTAGCGGGGTCAATGAGCAGTTCTTC. Translation gives CASSSVGGTSGVNEQFF.

The V and J genes are TRBV11-2 and TRBJ2-7, with 9 positions matching TRBD1. Germline-derived CDR1 and CDR2 are SGHAT and FQNNGV. V dropped 1 base and J dropped 2; count of bases not matched to a gene: 3. The CDR3 runs 15 residues. CDR3 nucleotide sequence: TGTGCCAGCAGCTTAGTATGGGACAGGGCCTACGAGCAGTACTTC. Encoded protein: CASSLVWDRAYEQYF.

This clone was observed a handful of times. The gene calls are TRBV28 and TRBJ1-5; D is unclear. Germline V gene lookup returns CDR1 MDHEN and CDR2 SYDVKM. Trimming removed 8 bases from V and 3 bases from J, with 11 bases in between. The CDR3 loop spans 13 amino acids. CDR3 DNA: TGTGCCAGCTGGGGTGGGCACAATCAGCCCCAGCATTTT. This encodes CASWGGHNQPQHF.

The chain couples TRBV11-2 to TRBJ2-1; D not certain. The V gene lost 0 bases and the J gene lost 4 bases, with 16 bases spanning the gap. Per the germline V gene, CDR1 is SGHAT and CDR2 is FQNNGV. The CDR3 extends over 17 amino acids. The CDR3 reads CASSLDSSHPMYNEQFF. CDR3 bases: TGTGCCAGCAGCTTAGACAGTTCTCACCCGATGTACAATGAGCAGTTCTTC. The complete variable domain, with remaining parts taken from reference TRBV11-2 and TRBJ2-1, reads EAGVAQSPRYKIIEKRQSVAFWCNPISGHATLYWYQQILGQGPKLLIQFQNNGVVDDSQLPKDRFSAERLKGVDSTLKIQPAKLEDSAVYLCASSLDSSHPMYNEQFFGPGTRLTVL.

The chain has TRBV6-1 and TRBJ1-1; 7 bases are shared with TRBD1. V shed 0 bases, J shed 7 bases, and the junction held 8 bases outside the gene matches. Germline-derived CDR1 and CDR2 are MNHNS and SASEGT. CDR3 size: 15 residues. CDR3 in amino acids: CASSEAAGGWSEAFF. DNA for the CDR3: TGTGCCAGCAGTGAAGCGGCAGGGGGGTGGAGTGAAGCTTTCTTT.

The V call is TRBV27, the J call TRBJ1-4; no reliable D call. In germline, CDR1 is MNHEY, CDR2 SMNVEV (reference sequence). The CDR3 spans 13 residues. Between the trimmed V and J ends, which lost 2 bases and 7 bases, there was a span of 8 bases. In DNA, the CDR3 is TGTGCCAGCAGTTTAAAGTCGAGTGAAAAACTGTTTTTT. Residues: CASSLKSSEKLFF.

The rearrangement joins TRBV5-4 to TRBJ2-3, with TRBD2 identical over 12 bases. This CDR3 has 17 residues. Per the germline V gene, CDR1 is SGHNT and CDR2 is YYREEE (reference sequence). The V segment lost 1 base and the J segment 3 bases; nucleotides outside the gene matches: 6. The CDR3 DNA sequence: TGTGCCAGCAGCTTGTTGGCTAGCGGGGGGGCGACAGATACGCAGTATTTT. Amino acid sequence: CASSLLASGGATDTQYF.

The chain couples TRBV6-6 to TRBJ1-5, with D uncertain. The CDR3 contains 14 residues. V lost 4 bases and J lost 8, with 15 bases in between. Germline V gene sequence: CDR1 MNHNY, CDR2 SVGAGI (reference sequence). This CDR3 is CASSFDHRQEPQHF. In DNA form, the CDR3 reads TGTGCCAGCAGTTTCGACCATCGCCAGGAGCCCCAGCATTTT.

The V call is TRBV7-6, the J call TRBJ1-5; the D is unclear. This CDR3 contains 13 residues. The germline gives CDR1 SGHVS, CDR2 FNYEAQ. Trimming removed 5 bases from V and 7 bases from J, with 12 bases in between. CDR3 in DNA: TGTGCCAGCAGCCCCAGGACGGAGCAGCCCCAGCATTTT. Protein product: CASSPRTEQPQHF.

This clone was recorded a few times. The rearrangement joins TRBV29-1 to TRBJ1-6; D perhaps matches TRBD1 (6 bases). V dropped 6 bases and J dropped 9 bases, with 18 bases sitting between them. CDR1 SQVTM and CDR2 ANQGSEA come from the germline V gene. The CDR3 has 14 amino acids. As DNA, the CDR3 is TGCAGCGTCGCCTCGAACAGGGCAGGTTCACCCCTCCACTTT. It encodes CSVASNRAGSPLHF.

The V gene is TRBV12-5, the J gene TRBJ1-4; D is possibly TRBD1 (6 bases). V was pared by 6 bases and J by 3 bases, with 14 bases between. The germline CDR1 and CDR2 sequences are LGHNT and FRNRAP. There are 15 residues in the CDR3. CDR3 amino acids: CASGRRTVSNEKLFF. In DNA form, the CDR3 reads TGTGCTAGTGGCCGTAGGACAGTCTCTAATGAAAAACTGTTTTTT.

The chain couples TRBV11-2 to TRBJ2-3; D tentatively fits TRBD1 or TRBD2 (5 bases each). Trimming pared 0 bases from V and 2 bases from J, leaving 9 bases between. The CDR3 consists of 15 residues. Germline V gene lookup returns CDR1 SGHAT and CDR2 FQNNGV. The CDR3 sequence is CASSLDGDHTDTQYF. In DNA, the CDR3 is TGTGCCAGCAGCTTAGATGGGGACCACACAGATACGCAGTATTTT.

This rearrangement joins TRBV2 to TRBJ2-7; 10 nucleotides line up with TRBD1. In germline, CDR1 is SNHLY, CDR2 FYNNEI. The CDR3 length is 12 residues. V was clipped by 6 bases and J by 4 bases; unmatched bases: 0. DNA of the CDR3: TGTGCCAGCAGGGACAGGGGGTACGAGCAGTACTTC. This translates into CASRDRGYEQYF.

The V call is TRBV10-3, the J call TRBJ2-1, with 9 positions matching TRBD1. Germline V gene lookup returns CDR1 ENHRY and CDR2 SYGVKD. Trimming at V came to 7 bases and at J to 6 bases, leaving 7 bases not matched to a gene. This CDR3 has 14 residues. The CDR3 sequence: CAITQGQGSNEQFF. CDR3 nucleotides: TGTGCCATCACCCAAGGACAGGGGTCCAATGAGCAGTTCTTC.

The chain carries TRBV7-3 and TRBJ2-5; tentatively, D is TRBD1 (6 bases). The CDR3 spans 13 residues. The germline V and J ends were trimmed by 4 bases and 5 bases, with 11 bases remaining between them. Germline CDR1 reads SGHTA; CDR2 reads FQGTGA. CDR3 region: CASSSGGVETQYF. The CDR3 bases are TGTGCCAGCAGCTCTGGGGGCGTGGAGACCCAGTACTTC.

V is TRBV30 and J is TRBJ1-5, with TRBD1 matching over 10 bases. Trimming at V came to 5 bases and at J to 6 bases, leaving 7 bases not matched to a gene. From germline, CDR1 is GTSNPN and CDR2 SVGIG (reference sequence). The CDR3 contains 14 residues. CDR3 in DNA: TGTGCCTGGCGGGACAGGGGCTTGAGTCAGCCCCAGCATTTT. It yields the protein CAWRDRGLSQPQHF.